This T cell receptor (beta chain) derives from a study of identical twins. This CDR3 has 12 residues. The V gene lost 5 bases and the J gene lost 11 bases, with 15 bases spanning the gap. The germline gives CDR1 MGHDK, CDR2 SYGVNS. TCRdb used MiXCR to reprocess the 5' RACE reads, holding one entry per CDR3 protein. The repertoire includes about 520,000 distinct CDR3 sequences, less than 25% of them detected once, and around 0.9% sits in the top ten. This clonotype showed up just once. The antigen remains undetermined. The study's findings and limits: Invariant MAIT and iNKT cells could partly confound zero-insertion analyses.

These records were also assigned to another study, of T cells expressing NK-cell markers.

Sequences were obtained from CD4+ T cells sorted from blood. This chain links TRBV25-1 with TRBJ1-1, with D possibly matching TRBD1 (5 bases). The sequence was obtained from a woman under 30 in good health. The DNA for the CDR3 is TGTGCCAGCAGTCTCCAGGGCACAAGGGCTTTCTTT. Translation: CASSLQGTRAFF.